The rows below give T cell receptor beta chains drawn from one sample of a study of blood T cell repertoires in COVID-19. The repertoire was sequenced with immunoSEQ multiplex PCR; TCRdb's copy has only in-frame clones and lacks some. The table lists under 300,000 clones, 80% to 90% of them singletons, with over 2% in the top ten. Specimen: PBMCs or T cells enriched from blood (not recorded which). The receptors come from a woman younger than 30 who had recovered from COVID-19. The CDR3 runs from the conserved cysteine through the conserved F or W. The order of the fields is CDR3 length, clone size, J gene, V gene, D gene, CDR3 protein, CDR3 DNA. A D gene is named only where the DNA matches it firmly. Part of the rows lack a size; the others show once, few, many or a class for expanded clones.

14,-,TRBJ2-2,TRBV4-2,-,CASSQARNTGELFF,TGTGCCAGCAGCCAAGCGAGGAACACCGGGGAGCTGTTTTTT
15,-,TRBJ1-1,TRBV18,TRBD1,CASSPGQIYNTEAFF,TGTGCCAGCTCACCGGGACAGATTTATAACACTGAAGCTTTCTTT
16,-,TRBJ2-3,TRBV5-5,-,CASSFLSGASTDTQYF,TGTGCCAGCAGCTTCTTATCAGGCGCTAGCACAGATACGCAGTATTTT
14,-,TRBJ1-6,TRBV14,TRBD1,CASSQDGRQGPIHF,TGTGCCAGCAGCCAAGACGGTAGACAGGGTCCGATCCACTTT
16,-,TRBJ2-6,TRBV2,TRBD1,CASRLTRGPGANVLTF,TGTGCCAGCAGGTTAACGAGGGGGCCTGGGGCCAACGTCCTGACTTTC
13,-,TRBJ1-2,TRBV7-3,-,CASSLGQGYGYTF,TGTGCCAGCAGCTTAGGGCAGGGCTATGGCTACACCTTC
13,-,TRBJ1-1,TRBV5-1,-,CASSLSDYTEAFF,TGCGCCAGCAGCTTATCAGACTACACTGAAGCTTTCTTT
14,-,TRBJ2-3,TRBV9,-,CASSVTGSTDTQYF,TGTGCCAGCAGCGTAACCGGGAGCACAGATACGCAGTATTTT
15,-,TRBJ1-1,TRBV6-5,TRBD1,CASSYGTGKGTEAFF,TGTGCCAGCAGTTACGGGACAGGGAAGGGCACTGAAGCTTTCTTT
17,-,TRBJ1-4,TRBV19,TRBD1,CASSIGDRDATNEKLFF,TGTGCCAGTAGTATAGGGGACAGGGATGCAACTAATGAAAAACTGTTTTTT
14,-,TRBJ1-2,TRBV9,-,CASSVDVVDYGYTF,TGTGCCAGCAGCGTAGATGTGGTAGACTATGGCTACACCTTC
13,-,TRBJ2-1,TRBV3-1/TRBV3-2,-,CASSPGSYNEQFF,TGTGCCAGCTCACCGGGCTCCTACAATGAGCAGTTCTTC
20,-,TRBJ2-6,TRBV19,-,CATFHFQGPGISSGANVLTF,TGTGCCACCTTTCACTTCCAGGGGCCAGGCATCTCCTCTGGGGCCAACGTCCTGACTTTC
16,-,TRBJ1-5,TRBV28,-,CASTLVQGMGNQPQHF,TGTGCCAGCACTTTAGTACAGGGTATGGGGAATCAGCCCCAGCATTTT
19,-,TRBJ2-1,TRBV15,TRBD2,CATSRDLSSGGTSYNEQFF,TGTGCCACCAGCAGAGATCTCTCGAGCGGGGGGACCTCCTACAATGAGCAGTTCTTC
12,few,TRBJ2-1,TRBV2,-,CASSVDRNEQFF,TGTGCCAGCAGCGTAGATCGCAATGAGCAGTTCTTC
16,-,TRBJ1-5,TRBV19,-,CASSIEGLYSNQPQHF,TGTGCCAGTAGTATCGAGGGCCTTTATAGCAATCAGCCCCAGCATTTT
18,-,TRBJ2-7,TRBV2,TRBD2,CASSWAPGTSGGSYEQYF,TGTGCCAGCAGTTGGGCGCCCGGGACTAGCGGGGGTTCTTACGAGCAGTACTTC
11,-,TRBJ2-7,TRBV18,-,CASGTGNEQYF,TGTGCCAGCGGCACAGGTAACGAGCAGTACTTC
17,-,TRBJ2-7,TRBV4-1,-,CASSQDSGGSHSYEQYF,TGCGCCAGCAGCCAAGACTCCGGTGGTAGCCACTCCTACGAGCAGTACTTC
11,-,TRBJ1-2,TRBV29-1,-,CAAWGTYGYTF,TGCGCAGCGTGGGGGACTTATGGCTACACCTTC
11,-,TRBJ1-2,TRBV19,TRBD1,CGTSGGYGYTF,TGTGGTACTTCAGGGGGCTATGGCTACACCTTC
14,-,TRBJ2-7,TRBV10-3,TRBD2,CAISQAGGTYEQYF,TGTGCCATCAGTCAAGCGGGAGGCACCTACGAGCAGTACTTC
12,-,TRBJ2-1,TRBV27,-,CASSPNYNEQFF,TGTGCCAGCAGTCCCAATTACAATGAGCAGTTCTTC
12,-,TRBJ2-7,TRBV6-5,-,CASGQGSYEQYF,TGTGCCAGCGGGCAGGGCTCCTACGAGCAGTACTTC
17,-,TRBJ1-1,TRBV5-6,-,CASSGGLRGLMNTEAFF,TGTGCCAGCAGCGGAGGCCTCAGGGGTTTGATGAACACTGAAGCTTTCTTT
13,-,TRBJ1-6,TRBV12-3/TRBV12-4,TRBD1,CASSFTGDSPLHF,TGTGCCAGCAGTTTCACAGGGGATTCACCCCTCCACTTT
15,-,TRBJ2-1,TRBV11-2,-,CASSFQGISYNEQFF,TGTGCCAGCAGCTTTCAGGGGATCTCCTACAATGAGCAGTTCTTC
15,-,TRBJ2-7,TRBV5-1,TRBD1,CASTQGTGGPYEQYF,TGCGCCAGCACCCAAGGGACAGGGGGCCCCTACGAGCAGTACTTC
14,-,TRBJ2-3,TRBV28,-,CASSLARVGDTQYF,TGTGCCAGCAGTTTGGCCAGGGTCGGAGATACGCAGTATTTT
16,-,TRBJ1-4,TRBV18,TRBD1,CASSPGTGGAGEKLFF,TGTGCCAGCTCACCGGGCACAGGGGGCGCGGGGGAAAAACTGTTTTTT
14,-,TRBJ2-7,TRBV18,TRBD2,CASSLAGESYEQYF,TGTGCCAGCTCATTGGCGGGGGAATCCTACGAGCAGTACTTC
11,once,TRBJ2-5,TRBV10-3,-,CATAGQETQYF,TGTGCCACCGCCGGGCAAGAGACCCAGTACTTC
15,-,TRBJ1-1,TRBV18,-,CASSPGDTWNTEAFF,TGTGCCAGCTCACCGGGGGACACCTGGAACACTGAAGCTTTCTTT
14,-,TRBJ1-3,TRBV14,TRBD1,CASSHPDRVNTIYF,TGTGCCAGCAGCCACCCGGACAGGGTAAACACCATATATTTT
13,-,TRBJ1-1,TRBV19,-,CASMSGVSTEAFF,TGTGCCAGTATGTCGGGAGTGAGCACTGAAGCTTTCTTT
15,once,TRBJ2-7,TRBV3-1/TRBV3-2,-,CASSQETGNSYEQYF,TGTGCCAGCAGCCAAGAGACCGGGAACTCCTACGAGCAGTACTTC
15,-,TRBJ2-1,TRBV7-9,TRBD2,CASSLTRGGYNEQFF,TGTGCCAGCAGCTTGACTCGCGGGGGTTACAATGAGCAGTTCTTC
14,-,TRBJ1-1,TRBV7-9,-,CASSPSGGENEAFF,TGTGCCAGCAGCCCCTCGGGCGGGGAAAATGAAGCTTTCTTT
15,-,TRBJ2-7,TRBV5-1,TRBD1,CASSLGTEPSYEQYF,TGCGCCAGCAGCTTAGGGACAGAACCCTCCTACGAGCAGTACTTC
13,-,TRBJ1-5,TRBV6-5,TRBD1,CATKRQGAFAQHF,TGTGCCACCAAAAGACAGGGGGCCTTTGCCCAGCATTTT
15,-,TRBJ2-5,TRBV5-1,-,CASSQHPGLVETQYF,TGCGCCAGCAGCCAACACCCGGGACTCGTAGAGACCCAGTACTTC
16,-,TRBJ2-7,TRBV3-1/TRBV3-2,-,CASSPPGLGSSYEQYF,TGTGCCAGCAGCCCTCCGGGACTGGGGAGCTCCTACGAGCAGTACTTC
17,-,TRBJ2-6,TRBV11-2,-,CASSRLGQDVGANVLTF,TGTGCCAGCAGCCGCCTGGGGCAGGACGTCGGAGCCAACGTCCTGACTTTC
14,-,TRBJ1-6,TRBV6-5,-,CASSPGTQNSPLHF,TGTGCCAGCAGTCCCGGGACTCAAAATTCACCCCTCCACTTT
15,-,TRBJ2-7,TRBV3-1/TRBV3-2,-,CASSPRWAQSYEQYF,TGTGCCAGCAGCCCCCGCTGGGCTCAATCCTACGAGCAGTACTTC
16,-,TRBJ2-3,TRBV2,TRBD1,CASSVSGQGGTDTQYF,TGTGCCAGCAGTGTATCCGGACAGGGAGGCACAGATACGCAGTATTTT
14,-,TRBJ1-6,TRBV9,-,CASSVGERNSPLHF,TGTGCCAGCAGCGTAGGAGAGCGTAATTCACCCCTCCACTTT
14,-,TRBJ2-5,TRBV28,TRBD2,CASSLNGGKETQYF,TGTGCCAGCAGTTTAAACGGGGGGAAGGAGACCCAGTACTTC
14,-,TRBJ2-7,TRBV11-3,TRBD1,CASSPGQGAEEQYF,TGTGCCAGCAGCCCCGGCCAGGGGGCGGAAGAGCAGTACTTC
12,-,TRBJ1-1,TRBV29-1,-,CSVGGRNTEAFF,TGCAGCGTTGGAGGGAGGAACACTGAAGCTTTCTTT
16,-,TRBJ1-6,TRBV28,-,CASSLPQRGGRSPLHF,TGTGCCAGCAGTTTGCCGCAAAGGGGAGGAAGATCACCCCTCCACTTT